The next 2 T cell receptor beta chains were all read from a single sample in a study of CD4 and CD8 cells across lung adenocarcinoma regions. TCRdb passed the PCR reads through MiXCR, listing each CDR3 protein once. In the table there are about 25,000 distinct CDR3 sequences, approximately 51% of which are singletons. The sequenced material came from CD8+ T cells from the center of a lung tumor. These receptors came from a male donor with lung adenocarcinoma. The CD4 and CD8 labels of this study may be unreliable.

The rearrangement uses TRBV30 and TRBJ1-2; 7 nucleotides line up with TRBD1. After removal of 1 base from V and 8 bases from J, the junction contained 19 bases not matched to a gene. There are 17 residues in the CDR3. Germline-derived CDR1 and CDR2 are GTSNPN and SVGIG (reference sequence). As DNA, the CDR3 is TGTGCCTGGAGTGCGATCTGGGACAGTGCCCTCGCAAACGGCTACACCTTC. This sequence encodes CAWSAIWDSALANGYTF.

The CDR3 DNA reads TGCGCCAGCAGGGGGGAAGGAGAGACCCAGTACTTC. Protein sequence: CASRGEGETQYF. V and J are TRBV5-1 and TRBJ2-5; either TRBD1 or TRBD2 may fit D (5 bases each). Trimming took 5 bases from V and 4 from J, leaving 9 bases between them. The germline V gene has CDR1 SGHRS and CDR2 YFSETQ. This CDR3 is built from 12 residues.